The 5 T cell receptor beta chains below all came from one sample that was sequenced in a study of regulatory dendritic cells for organ transplantation (dated by TCRdb to the late 2010s). Library method: the immunoSEQ multiplex PCR assay. TCRdb mirrors the immuneACCESS table, restricted to in-frame sequences. Some clones are absent from its copies; in checked studies, under half trace to an unresolved V gene, and the reason for the others is unknown. This sample has 30,000 to 35,000 clones in its table, and approximately 88% of those were observed once. The ten largest account for over 0.055% of the sample. Specimen: naive CD4+ T cells from blood. The cell subset or site label corresponds to: CD45RA+ naive T cells. These receptors all come from a human donor in good health.

The chain couples TRBV6-6 to TRBJ1-1; no clear D gene. Germline CDR1 and CDR2: MNHNY and SVGAGI (reference sequence). Trimming cost V 4 bases and J 8 bases, with 2 bases left between them. CDR3 size: 9 residues. The CDR3, as DNA: TGTGCCAGCAGTTCCGAAGCTTTCTTT. As protein: CASSSEAFF.

The V gene is TRBV5-1, the J gene TRBJ2-5; the D is unclear. Trimming removed 7 bases at V and 5 bases at J, with 12 bases between. CDR1 and CDR2 (germline): SGHRS, YFSETQ. The CDR3 has 12 residues. CDR3 amino acids: CASGPGRETQYF. DNA of the CDR3: TGCGCCAGCGGGCCTGGGCGGGAGACCCAGTACTTC.

The chain couples TRBV11-2 to TRBJ2-5, with a weak D call TRBD2 (7 bases). The CDR3 sequence is 14 residues long. Germline V gene sequence: CDR1 SGHAT, CDR2 FQNNGV. V was cut by 1 base and J by 4 bases, with 10 bases left in between. The CDR3: CASSLGGGGETQYF. The DNA for the CDR3 is TGTGCCAGCAGCTTAGGGGGAGGGGGAGAGACCCAGTACTTC.

This clone was seen once. V is TRBV29-1 and J is TRBJ1-5, with D possibly being TRBD1 (5 bases). The CDR3 totals 13 residues. The V end was cut by 7 bases, the J end by 0 bases, with 10 bases between. Germline V gene data show CDR1 as SQVTM and CDR2 as ANQGSEA. CDR3 sequence (DNA): TGCAGCGGTGGAGGGGATAGCAATCAGCCCCAGCATTTT. Its translation: CSGGGDSNQPQHF. The whole variable domain, filled in from reference TRBV29-1 and TRBJ1-5, reads SAVISQKPSRDICQRGTSLTIQCQVDSQVTMMFWYRQQPGQSLTLIATANQGSEATYESGFVIDKFPISRPNLTFSTLTVSNMSPEDSSIYLCSGGGDSNQPQHFGDGTRLSIL.

The chain links TRBV19 to TRBJ1-1; 9 positions agree with TRBD1. Trimming removed 5 bases from V and 5 bases from J; junction bases left unmatched: 12. The CDR3 is 16 amino acids. CDR1 and CDR2 (germline): LNHDA, SQIVND (reference sequence). The CDR3 DNA is TGTGCCAGTAGTCGGGACAGGGCCACGGGAGGTACTGAAGCTTTCTTT. Translating gives CASSRDRATGGTEAFF.